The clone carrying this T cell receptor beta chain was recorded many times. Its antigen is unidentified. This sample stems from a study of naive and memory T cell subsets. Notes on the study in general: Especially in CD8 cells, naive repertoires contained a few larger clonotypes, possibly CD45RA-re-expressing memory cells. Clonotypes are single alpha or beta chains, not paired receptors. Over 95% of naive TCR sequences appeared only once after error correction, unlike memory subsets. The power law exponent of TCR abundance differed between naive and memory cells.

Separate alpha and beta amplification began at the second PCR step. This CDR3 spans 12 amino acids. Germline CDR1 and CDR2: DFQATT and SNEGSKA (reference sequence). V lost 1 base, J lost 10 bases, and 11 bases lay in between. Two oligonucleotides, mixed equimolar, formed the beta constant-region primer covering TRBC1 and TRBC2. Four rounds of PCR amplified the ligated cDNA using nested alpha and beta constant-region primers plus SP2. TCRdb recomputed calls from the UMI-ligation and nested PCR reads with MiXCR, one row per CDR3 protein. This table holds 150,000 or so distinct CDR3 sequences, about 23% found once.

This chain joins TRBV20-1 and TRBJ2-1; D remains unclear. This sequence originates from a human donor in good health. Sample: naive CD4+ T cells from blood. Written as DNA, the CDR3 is TGCAGTGCTAGAGCCCTACAGAGGGAGCAGTTCTTC. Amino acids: CSARALQREQFF.